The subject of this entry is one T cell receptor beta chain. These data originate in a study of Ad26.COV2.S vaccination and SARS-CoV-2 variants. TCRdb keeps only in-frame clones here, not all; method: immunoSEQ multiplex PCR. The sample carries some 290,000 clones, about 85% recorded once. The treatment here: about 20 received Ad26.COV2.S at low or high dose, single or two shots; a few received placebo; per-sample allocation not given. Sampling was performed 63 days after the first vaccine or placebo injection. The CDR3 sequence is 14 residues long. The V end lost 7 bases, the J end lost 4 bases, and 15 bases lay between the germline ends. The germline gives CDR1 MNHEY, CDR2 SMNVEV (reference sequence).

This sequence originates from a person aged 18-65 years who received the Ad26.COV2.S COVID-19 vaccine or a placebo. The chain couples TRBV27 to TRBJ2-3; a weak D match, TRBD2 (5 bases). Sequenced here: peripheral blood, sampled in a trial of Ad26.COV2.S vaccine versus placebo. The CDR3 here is CASTGWGAADTQYF. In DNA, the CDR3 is TGTGCCAGCACGGGGTGGGGAGCTGCAGATACGCAGTATTTT.